These 12 T cell receptor beta chains originate from one sample sequenced in a study of vaccination and CD4 T cells after COVID-19. These receptors are not linked to any known antigen. Treatment reported: roughly ten-day PBMC culture with coronavirus spike peptide pools or control peptides (ViraFEST assay). Cultured CD4+ T cell DNA was sequenced using the Oncomine TCR Beta short-read assay. TCRdb used MiXCR to reprocess the PCR reads, holding one entry per CDR3 protein. The data contain about 11,000 distinct CDR3 sequences, approximately 64% of them seen just once; the ten biggest clones take up roughly 25%. The sequences come from CD4+ T cells from blood, cultured in vitro, collected before SARS-CoV-2 vaccination. The source is a human donor who had recovered from COVID-19.

The chain couples TRBV5-4 to TRBJ1-2; a weak D match, TRBD1 (5 bases). CDR1 is SGHNT, CDR2 YYREEE, per germline (reference sequence). CDR3 length: 14 amino acids. Trimming stripped 0 bases from V and 6 bases from J, with 12 bases between. CDR3 region: CASSLVGVSDGYTF. In DNA, the CDR3 is TGTGCCAGCAGCTTGGTAGGGGTATCGGATGGCTACACCTTC.

This clonotype showed up just a few times. The chain combines TRBV20-1 with TRBJ1-5; TRBD1 might be the D (5 bases). Germline lookup yields CDR1 DFQATT and CDR2 SNEGSKA (reference sequence). CDR3 length equals 13 residues. Between the trimmed V and J ends, which lost 6 bases and 4 bases, there was a span of 13 bases. The CDR3 sequence is CSANPGPNQPQHF. CDR3 sequence (DNA): TGCAGTGCGAACCCAGGGCCTAATCAGCCCCAGCATTTT.

This clonotype has a handful of counts. The V and J genes are TRBV7-9 and TRBJ1-1, with 8 bases lining up with TRBD1. The CDR3 is made up of 14 amino acids. Germline CDR1 reads SEHNR; CDR2 reads FQNEAQ (reference sequence). V lost 3 bases to trimming and J lost 6 bases; unmatched junction nucleotides: 6. CDR3 amino acids: CASSFGQGGAEAFF. CDR3 nucleotide sequence: TGTGCCAGCAGCTTCGGACAGGGAGGGGCTGAAGCTTTCTTT. Supplemented by reference TRBV7-9 and TRBJ1-1, the full variable domain reads DTGVSQNPRHKITKRGQNVTFRCDPISEHNRLYWYRQTLGQGPEFLTYFQNEAQLEKSRLLSDRFSAERPKGSFSTLEIQRTEQGDSAMYLCASSFGQGGAEAFFGQGTRLTVV.

V usage is TRBV20-1 and J usage is TRBJ2-3; 9 bases agree with TRBD2. Germline CDR1 and CDR2: DFQATT and SNEGSKA (reference sequence). Losses at the gene ends were 1 base for V and 3 bases for J; bases not matched to a gene: 8. The CDR3 has 16 amino acids. CDR3 amino acids: CSARVQRGGGTDTQYF. The CDR3 DNA reads TGCAGTGCTAGAGTACAACGCGGGGGGGGTACAGATACGCAGTATTTT.

The chain joins TRBV11-2 to TRBJ2-7; D is tentatively TRBD1 or TRBD2 (5 bases each). The V and J ends lost 1 base and 6 bases respectively, with 13 bases between them. The CDR3 sequence is 14 residues long. From germline, CDR1 is SGHAT and CDR2 FQNNGV. CDR3 sequence reads: CASSLVGVGGEQYF. CDR3 DNA sequence: TGTGCCAGCAGCTTAGTAGGGGTAGGAGGCGAGCAGTACTTC.

This chain joins TRBV20-1 and TRBJ2-7; a weak D match, TRBD1 (6 bases). V was trimmed by 0 bases and J by 2 bases, leaving 20 bases between them. CDR1 DFQATT and CDR2 SNEGSKA come from the germline V gene (reference sequence). This CDR3 comprises 17 residues. Here the CDR3 reads CSARDLGPQGPTYEQYF. In DNA form, the CDR3 reads TGCAGTGCTAGAGATCTTGGCCCGCAGGGGCCGACCTACGAGCAGTACTTC.

This chain links TRBV7-3 with TRBJ2-1, with TRBD2 matching over 8 bases. Per the germline V gene, CDR1 is SGHTA and CDR2 is FQGTGA. V dropped 3 bases and J dropped 8; count of bases not matched to a gene: 6. The CDR3 covers 14 residues. The CDR3 DNA sequence: TGTGCCAGCAGCTTCGGGAGCGGGAGTGATGAGCAGTTCTTC. It yields the protein CASSFGSGSDEQFF.

The chain recombines TRBV7-9 with TRBJ1-2; 7 bases match TRBD1. CDR1 is SEHNR and CDR2 is FQNEAQ in the germline V gene (reference sequence). Trimming cost V 5 bases and J 0 bases; bases outside gene matches: 3. This CDR3 comprises 14 residues. The CDR3 loop is CASSLGTANYGYTF. The CDR3 DNA reads TGTGCCAGCAGCCTAGGGACAGCTAACTATGGCTACACCTTC.

The chain is built from TRBV5-4 and TRBJ2-1; 10 nucleotides align to TRBD1. CDR3 size: 15 residues. The germline V gene has CDR1 SGHNT and CDR2 YYREEE (reference sequence). V dropped 4 bases and J dropped 8; count of bases not matched to a gene: 9. CDR3 nucleotides: TGTGCCAGCAGCCTTTGGACAGGGGGTGGCGATGAGCAGTTCTTC. This encodes CASSLWTGGGDEQFF.

The chain joins TRBV28 to TRBJ2-3, with D tentatively TRBD1 or TRBD2 (5 bases each). Germline V gene sequence: CDR1 MDHEN, CDR2 SYDVKM. The V end was cut by 5 bases, the J end by 4 bases, with 25 bases between. The CDR3 covers 18 residues. CDR3 sequence reads: CASSTHTSGTTDSDTQYF. CDR3 DNA: TGTGCCAGCAGTACCCACACTTCAGGGACGACGGATTCAGATACGCAGTATTTT.

The rearrangement links TRBV20-1 to TRBJ1-5; 8 bases map to TRBD1. The CDR3 spans 15 residues. Germline loops: CDR1 DFQATT, CDR2 SNEGSKA (reference sequence). V was clipped by 1 base and J by 3 bases; unmatched bases: 5. CDR3 bases: TGCAGTGCTAGAGGGGCAGGGGGCTTCAATCAGCCCCAGCATTTT. Its translation is CSARGAGGFNQPQHF.

This sequence joins TRBV15 and TRBJ2-7; 8 nucleotides line up with TRBD1. The ends lost 0 bases at V and 1 base at J; junction bases unmatched: 8. Germline V gene data show CDR1 as LNHNV and CDR2 as YYDKDF (reference sequence). This CDR3 region has 17 residues. The DNA for the CDR3 is TGTGCCACCAGCAGAGAGCGGACAGGGCGTTTGTCCTACGAGCAGTACTTC. This translates into CATSRERTGRLSYEQYF.